Listed here is a single T cell receptor beta chain. The antigen remains unidentified. This sample stems from a study of OX40 agonist ivuxolimab in advanced cancers. About the research overall: Recorded diagnoses for dose-escalation patients were hepatocellular carcinoma, melanoma, renal cell or head and neck cancer. Checkpoint inhibitors had been given previously to 35% to 50% of patients.

This CDR3 has 14 amino acids. Germline CDR1 reads SEHNR; CDR2 reads FQNEAQ (reference sequence). Between the trimmed V and J ends, which lost 1 base and 8 bases, there was a span of 11 bases. TCRdb's copy holds only in-frame clones and misses some; the assay was immunoSEQ multiplex PCR. Of 73,000 or so clones in the sample, 70% to 90% were seen once. Study observations and caveats: The specificity for antigen of the expanded peripheral T cells was not determined.

Source: CD4+ or CD8+ T cells sorted from blood, taken in a trial of the OX40 agonist ivuxolimab. The chain joins TRBV7-9 to TRBJ1-4, with D hard to call. This clonotype originated in an adult with an advanced solid tumor such as melanoma, head and neck, liver or kidney cancer. CDR3 nucleotides: TGTGCCAGCAGCTTAGGCCAACCCCCCGAAAAACTGTTTTTT. It yields the protein CASSLGQPPEKLFF.